The rows below give T cell receptor beta chains drawn from one sample of a study of Graves' ophthalmopathy and Graves' hyperthyroidism. MiXCR was run by TCRdb on the multiplex PCR reads, yielding one entry per CDR3 protein. This table holds about 620,000 distinct CDR3 sequences, about 20% found once. The sequenced sample consisted of peripheral blood. The receptors were sampled from a woman between 18 and 30 years old with stable Graves' hyperthyroidism. Some clones in this sample may be carry-over from other donors' samples. The CDR3 runs from the conserved cysteine through the conserved F or W. A D gene is named only where the DNA matches it firmly. Rows may omit the clone size; those that give it use once, few, many or a size class.

J,D,V,size,CDR3,DNA
TRBJ1-5,.,TRBV30,.,CAWSYGGSYSNQPQHF,TGTGCCTGGAGCTACGGAGGGAGCTATAGCAATCAGCCCCAGCATTTT
TRBJ2-7,TRBD1,TRBV11-2,few,CASSAGTAASYEQYF,TGTGCCAGCAGCGCCGGGACAGCCGCCTCCTACGAGCAGTACTTC
TRBJ1-2,.,TRBV12-3/TRBV12-4,many,CASSLLPGSRGYTF,TGTGCCAGCAGTTTGTTACCGGGGTCCCGCGGCTACACCTTC
TRBJ2-7,TRBD1,TRBV20-1,many,CSARDQGTVVEQYF,TGCAGTGCTAGAGATCAAGGGACAGTTGTTGAGCAGTACTTC
TRBJ2-7,.,TRBV20-1,few,CSASLGAQYF,TGCAGTGCTAGTTTGGGGGCGCAGTACTTC
TRBJ2-5,.,TRBV7-2,many,CASSPGRAGTAETQYF,TGTGCCAGCAGTCCCGGAAGGGCAGGGACGGCGGAGACCCAGTACTTC
TRBJ1-2,TRBD1,TRBV4-2,.,CASSPQGAANYGYTF,TGTGCCAGCAGCCCACAGGGGGCGGCGAACTATGGCTACACCTTC
TRBJ1-1,.,TRBV28,.,CASSFTPLRTEAFF,TGTGCCAGCAGTTTTACTCCCCTTCGGACTGAAGCTTTCTTT
TRBJ1-2,.,TRBV6-2/TRBV6-3,many,CASGGHSNYGYTF,TGTGCCAGCGGTGGACATTCCAACTATGGCTACACCTTC
TRBJ2-2,TRBD1,TRBV12-3/TRBV12-4,once,CASSLGQTNTGELFF,TGTGCCAGCAGTTTGGGACAGACCAACACCGGGGAGCTGTTTTTT
TRBJ1-3,.,TRBV7-9,many,CASRDSPKQNAGNTIYF,TGTGCCAGCAGGGACAGCCCCAAACAAAACGCTGGAAACACCATATATTTT
TRBJ1-2,.,TRBV20-1,.,CSARDQSPTPLGGYTF,TGCAGTGCTAGAGATCAAAGCCCTACCCCACTTGGTGGCTACACCTTC
TRBJ1-1,.,TRBV6-5,many,CASKDPFAGLMNTEAFF,TGTGCCAGCAAAGACCCCTTTGCGGGACTCATGAACACTGAAGCTTTCTTT
TRBJ2-5,.,TRBV28,many,CASSFEGKPQETQYF,TGTGCCAGCAGTTTTGAGGGAAAACCCCAAGAGACCCAGTACTTC
TRBJ2-5,TRBD2,TRBV6-2/TRBV6-3,.,CASSSPLAGTSGRAPTQYF,TGTGCCAGCAGCTCTCCTTTGGCCGGGACTAGCGGGAGGGCCCCGACCCAGTACTTC
TRBJ2-7,TRBD1,TRBV15,many,CATSRLPGQGFYEQYF,TGTGCCACCAGCAGGCTTCCGGGACAGGGATTCTACGAGCAGTACTTC
TRBJ1-1,.,TRBV28,.,CASTTIKDGADTEAFF,TGTGCCAGCACCACTATCAAGGACGGGGCCGACACTGAAGCTTTCTTT
TRBJ1-5,TRBD1,TRBV4-2,.,CASSQDPPGQGGGQPQHF,TGTGCCAGCAGCCAAGATCCCCCGGGACAGGGGGGGGGTCAGCCCCAGCATTTT
TRBJ1-1,.,TRBV5-1,.,CASSLEGRAFF,TGCGCCAGCAGCTTGGAGGGTCGAGCTTTCTTT
TRBJ2-7,TRBD2,TRBV25-1,many,CASSLAGRTPYEQYF,TGTGCCAGCAGCCTAGCGGGACGGACTCCCTACGAGCAGTACTTC
TRBJ2-5,TRBD2,TRBV3-1,.,CASSQVSNTGGSQYF,TGTGCCAGCAGCCAAGTCTCGAACACGGGGGGGAGCCAGTACTTC
TRBJ1-2,.,TRBV9,many,CASSVATDPYGYTF,TGTGCCAGCAGCGTAGCAACAGATCCCTATGGCTACACCTTC
TRBJ2-7,TRBD1,TRBV4-1,many,CASSLTGTDYMQYF,TGCGCCAGCAGCCTTACAGGGACAGATTATATGCAGTACTTC
TRBJ2-7,TRBD1,TRBV12-3/TRBV12-4,.,CASSSGQVLGEQYF,TGTGCCAGCAGTTCCGGACAGGTCCTTGGGGAGCAGTACTTC
TRBJ2-7,.,TRBV28,.,CASTSQETEQYF,TGTGCCAGCACCTCCCAGGAAACCGAGCAGTACTTC
TRBJ2-7,.,TRBV5-5,many,CASSEGHYEQYF,TGTGCCAGCAGCGAAGGTCACTACGAGCAGTACTTC
TRBJ1-1,.,TRBV30,.,CAWNVASVAFF,TGTGCCTGGAACGTGGCCTCGGTAGCTTTCTTT
TRBJ2-2,TRBD1,TRBV5-4,.,CASSLGTGVNTGELFF,TGTGCCAGCAGCTTAGGGACAGGGGTGAACACCGGGGAGCTGTTTTTT
TRBJ1-6,TRBD1,TRBV28,few,CASSVDRVQHSPLHF,TGTGCCAGCAGCGTTGACAGGGTCCAACATTCACCCCTCCACTTT
TRBJ1-2,TRBD1,TRBV20-1,many,CSATGQAGYGYTF,TGCAGTGCTACGGGACAGGCGGGTTATGGCTACACCTTC
TRBJ1-3,.,TRBV12-5,many,CASGLAGSGNTIYF,TGTGCTAGTGGTTTGGCCGGCTCTGGAAACACCATATATTTT
TRBJ1-1,.,TRBV6-1,few,CASRDSGSTNTEAFF,TGTGCCAGCAGGGATTCTGGGAGTACGAACACTGAAGCTTTCTTT
TRBJ2-5,.,TRBV18,few,CASSKRAQETQYF,TGTGCCAGCTCCAAACGGGCCCAAGAGACCCAGTACTTC
TRBJ1-3,.,TRBV28,many,CASSEGQGNTIYF,TGTGCCAGCAGCGAAGGACAGGGAAACACCATATATTTT
TRBJ1-2,TRBD1,TRBV5-1,.,CASSFGDRDTGYTF,TGCGCCAGCAGCTTTGGGGACAGGGATACTGGCTACACCTTC